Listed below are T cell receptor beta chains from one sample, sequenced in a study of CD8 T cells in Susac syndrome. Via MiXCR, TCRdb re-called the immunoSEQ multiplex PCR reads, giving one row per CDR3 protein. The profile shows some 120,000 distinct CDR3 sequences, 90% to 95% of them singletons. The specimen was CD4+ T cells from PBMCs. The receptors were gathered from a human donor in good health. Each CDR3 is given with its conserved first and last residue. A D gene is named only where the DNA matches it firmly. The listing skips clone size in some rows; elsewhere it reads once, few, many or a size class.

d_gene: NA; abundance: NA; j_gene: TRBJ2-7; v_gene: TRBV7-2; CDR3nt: TGTGCCAGCAGCTTAGCGCGGGGACATCTTTCCCCCCACGAGCAGTACTTC; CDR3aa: CASSLARGHLSPHEQYF
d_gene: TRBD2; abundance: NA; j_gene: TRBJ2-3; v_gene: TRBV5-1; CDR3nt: TGCGCCAGCAGCCAAGGACTAGCGGGGATCACAGATACGCAGTATTTT; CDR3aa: CASSQGLAGITDTQYF
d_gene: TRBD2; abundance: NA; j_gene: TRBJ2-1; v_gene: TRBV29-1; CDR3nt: TGCAGCGCCGGGACTAGCGGGACCCAGGGTGAGCAGTTCTTC; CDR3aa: CSAGTSGTQGEQFF
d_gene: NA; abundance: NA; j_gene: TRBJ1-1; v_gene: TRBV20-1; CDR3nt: TGCAGTGCTAGAGATGAAGGGGCGCGGAAAGCTTTCTTT; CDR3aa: CSARDEGARKAFF
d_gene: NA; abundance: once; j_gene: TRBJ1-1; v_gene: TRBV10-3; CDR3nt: TGTGCCATCAGTGGGGCGGGAGACACTGAAGCTTTCTTT; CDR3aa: CAISGAGDTEAFF
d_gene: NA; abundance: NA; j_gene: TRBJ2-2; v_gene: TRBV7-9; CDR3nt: TGTGCCAGCAGGGACCGAGGCCGGGACACCGGGGAGCTGTTTTTT; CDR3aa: CASRDRGRDTGELFF
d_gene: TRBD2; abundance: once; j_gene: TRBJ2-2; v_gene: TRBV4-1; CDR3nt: TGCGCCAGCAGCCAAGGTCCCATGCGGCGGGAGAGGAACACCGGGGAGCTGTTTTTT; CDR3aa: CASSQGPMRRERNTGELFF
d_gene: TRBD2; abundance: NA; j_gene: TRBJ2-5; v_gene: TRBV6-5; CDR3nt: TGTGCCAGCAGTAAGCTAGCGGGTAGAGAGACCCAGTACTTC; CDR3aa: CASSKLAGRETQYF
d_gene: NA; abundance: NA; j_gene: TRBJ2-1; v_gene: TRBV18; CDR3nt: TGTGCCAGCTCACGGGAAGCGGAATACAATGAGCAGTTCTTC; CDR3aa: CASSREAEYNEQFF
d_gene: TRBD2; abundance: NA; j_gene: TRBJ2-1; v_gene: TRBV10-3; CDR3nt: TGTGCCATCAGTGAAACCGGGACTAGGGACAATGAGCAGTTCTTC; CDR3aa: CAISETGTRDNEQFF
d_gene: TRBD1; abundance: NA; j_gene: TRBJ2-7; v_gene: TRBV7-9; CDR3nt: TGTGCCAGCAGCTTCCGACAGGGGACCTTAGAGCAGTACTTC; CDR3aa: CASSFRQGTLEQYF
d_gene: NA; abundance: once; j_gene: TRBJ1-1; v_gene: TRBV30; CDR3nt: TGTGCCTGGAATAGAGTTGGGGGGGGTAACACTGAAGCTTTCTTT; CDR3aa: CAWNRVGGGNTEAFF
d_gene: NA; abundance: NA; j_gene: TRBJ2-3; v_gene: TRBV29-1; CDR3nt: TGCAGCGTTGGTGAACCTAGCACAGATACGCAGTATTTT; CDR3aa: CSVGEPSTDTQYF
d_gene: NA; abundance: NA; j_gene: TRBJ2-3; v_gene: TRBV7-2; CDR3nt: TGTGCCAGCGGACCCGACGGAACACAGTCTACGCAGTATTTT; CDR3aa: CASGPDGTQSTQYF
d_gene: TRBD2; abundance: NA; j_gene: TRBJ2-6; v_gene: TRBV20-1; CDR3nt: TGCAGTGCCGGACTAGCGGGAGCACTTGGGGCCAACGTCCTGACTTTC; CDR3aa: CSAGLAGALGANVLTF
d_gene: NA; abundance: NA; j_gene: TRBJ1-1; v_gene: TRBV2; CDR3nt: TGTGCCAGCCGTTTTCGGGGGAACACTGAAGCTTTCTTT; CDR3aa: CASRFRGNTEAFF
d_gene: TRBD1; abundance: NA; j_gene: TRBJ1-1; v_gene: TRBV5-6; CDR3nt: TGTGCCAGCAGCTTTTTCGGGACAGGGGGTCCCACTGAAGCTTTCTTT; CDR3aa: CASSFFGTGGPTEAFF
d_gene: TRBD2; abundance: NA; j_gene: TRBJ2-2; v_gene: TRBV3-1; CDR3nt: TGTGCCAGCAGCCAAGAAGCGATGCGGGAGACCACCGGGGAGCTGTTTTTT; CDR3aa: CASSQEAMRETTGELFF